Given below is one TCR beta chain in context. As yet, its antigen is unknown. These data are taken from a study of cytomegalovirus exposure and HLA in healthy donors. Study overall: Membership in the Caucasian-associated ancestry cluster was found for 81% of nearly 400 genotyped donors.

General observations from the study: The study put 150 or so TCR beta chains on its list as cytomegalovirus-associated. TCR beta sequences numbering roughly 16,000 were associated with HLA alleles at 0.05 false discovery rate in a later analysis. No immune exposure information besides CMV serostatus was available.

Per the germline V gene, CDR1 is SGHNT and CDR2 is YYREEE (reference sequence). The CDR3 has 15 amino acids. The V and J ends lost 3 bases and 0 bases, in that order; junction bases with no gene match: 6. PCR amplification relied on 60 Vbeta primers (plus 13 Jbeta primers). Data came from immunoSEQ multiplex PCR; TCRdb stores just in-frame clones and leaves some out. This sample yields around 150,000 clones, of which approximately 76% are seen a single time; over 1.2% belongs to the top ten. The sample taken for sequencing was PBMCs. The chain joins TRBV5-4 to TRBJ2-7; 7 bases agree with TRBD1. The origin of this receptor is a man aged 60-69 years in good health and CMV-seronegative. Here the CDR3 DNA reads TGTGCCAGCAGCTCCAAACGGGACAGCTCCTACGAGCAGTACTTC. This sequence encodes CASSSKRDSSYEQYF.